The present T cell receptor beta chain was sequenced within a study of blood T cell repertoires in COVID-19. Study as a whole: Acute and convalescent COVID-19 specimens originated in the United States, Italy and Spain.

Sequenced by immunoSEQ multiplex PCR; TCRdb stores in-frame clones only, minus some. Here the sample spans hundreds of thousands of clones, about 87% being singletons. Germline V gives CDR1 SNHLY, CDR2 FYNNEI. J was trimmed by 4 bases and V by 6 bases; bases with no gene match: 7. The CDR3 sequence is 15 residues long. The chain combines TRBV2 with TRBJ2-2, with 8 bases identical to TRBD2. The TCR originated in a young woman with acute or convalescent COVID-19. Source material: peripheral blood. In nucleotides, the CDR3 is TGTGCCAGCAGCGGGGGGGCAGCCTTCACCGGGGAGCTGTTTTTT. Protein product: CASSGGAAFTGELFF.